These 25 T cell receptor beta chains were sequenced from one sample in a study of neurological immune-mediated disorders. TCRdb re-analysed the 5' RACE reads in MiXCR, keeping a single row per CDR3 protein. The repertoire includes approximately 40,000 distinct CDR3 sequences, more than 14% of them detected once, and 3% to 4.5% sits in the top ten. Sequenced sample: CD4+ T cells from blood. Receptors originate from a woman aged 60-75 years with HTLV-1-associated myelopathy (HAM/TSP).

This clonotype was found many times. For the CDR3, the DNA is TGTGCCACCAGTGATACGGGGGGGGGTGCAGATACGCAGTATTTT. It encodes CATSDTGGGADTQYF. The chain couples TRBV24-1 to TRBJ2-3; 8 positions agree with TRBD2. CDR3 length: 15 residues. J was trimmed by 4 bases and V by 3 bases; bases with no gene match: 5. CDR1 is KGHDR and CDR2 is SFDVKD in the germline V gene.

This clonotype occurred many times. This CDR3 reads CASNRASGTYEQYF. As DNA, the CDR3 is TGTGCCAGCAACCGGGCTAGCGGGACCTACGAGCAGTACTTC. The chain is built from TRBV6-5 and TRBJ2-7; 9 bases fit TRBD2. Germline CDR1 is MNHEY and CDR2 is SVGAGI. This CDR3 spans 14 amino acids. The V and J ends lost 7 bases and 2 bases, in that order; junction bases with no gene match: 6.

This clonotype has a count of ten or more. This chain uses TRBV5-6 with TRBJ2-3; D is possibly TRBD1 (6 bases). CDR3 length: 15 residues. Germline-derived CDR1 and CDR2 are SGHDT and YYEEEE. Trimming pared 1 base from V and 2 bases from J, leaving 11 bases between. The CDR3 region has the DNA TGTGCCAGCAGCTTGCGGGGACACCCCACAGATACGCAGTATTTT. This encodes CASSLRGHPTDTQYF.

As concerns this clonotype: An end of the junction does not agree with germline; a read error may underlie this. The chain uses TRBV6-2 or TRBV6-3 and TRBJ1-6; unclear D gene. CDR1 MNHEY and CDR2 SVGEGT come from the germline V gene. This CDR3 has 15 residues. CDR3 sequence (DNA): TGTGCAAGCAGTGAAGTACAGATTAAAAATTCACCCCTCCACTTT. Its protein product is CASSEVQIKNSPLHF.

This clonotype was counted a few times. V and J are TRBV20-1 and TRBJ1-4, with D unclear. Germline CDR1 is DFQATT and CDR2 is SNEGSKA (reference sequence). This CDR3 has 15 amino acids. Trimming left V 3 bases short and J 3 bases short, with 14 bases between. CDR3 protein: CSASPPGRPNEKLFF. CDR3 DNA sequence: TGCAGTGCTAGTCCTCCCGGCAGACCTAATGAAAAACTGTTTTTT.

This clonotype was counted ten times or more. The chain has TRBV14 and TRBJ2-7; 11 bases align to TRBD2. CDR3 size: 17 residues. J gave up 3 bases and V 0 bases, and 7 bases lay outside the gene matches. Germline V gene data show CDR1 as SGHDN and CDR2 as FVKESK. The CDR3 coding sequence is TGTGCCAGCAGCCAAGATTGGGCTAGCGGGGGGTACTACGAGCAGTACTTC. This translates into CASSQDWASGGYYEQYF.

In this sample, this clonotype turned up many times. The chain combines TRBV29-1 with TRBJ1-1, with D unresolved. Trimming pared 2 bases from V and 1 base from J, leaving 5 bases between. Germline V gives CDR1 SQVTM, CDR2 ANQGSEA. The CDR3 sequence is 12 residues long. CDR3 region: CSVEMKNTEAFF. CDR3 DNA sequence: TGCAGCGTTGAAATGAAGAACACTGAAGCTTTCTTT.

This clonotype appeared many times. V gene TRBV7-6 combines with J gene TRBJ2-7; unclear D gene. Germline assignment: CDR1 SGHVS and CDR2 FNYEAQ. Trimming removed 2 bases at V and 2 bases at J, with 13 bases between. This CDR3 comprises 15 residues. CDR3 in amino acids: CASSLTDIGTYEQYF. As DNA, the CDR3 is TGTGCCAGCAGCTTAACAGACATCGGTACCTACGAGCAGTACTTC. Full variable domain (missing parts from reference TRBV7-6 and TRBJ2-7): GAGVSQSPRYKVTKRGQDVALRCDPISGHVSLYWYRQALGQGPEFLTYFNYEAQQDKSGLPNDRFSAERPEGSISTLTIQRTEQRDSAMYRCASSLTDIGTYEQYFGPGTRLTVT.

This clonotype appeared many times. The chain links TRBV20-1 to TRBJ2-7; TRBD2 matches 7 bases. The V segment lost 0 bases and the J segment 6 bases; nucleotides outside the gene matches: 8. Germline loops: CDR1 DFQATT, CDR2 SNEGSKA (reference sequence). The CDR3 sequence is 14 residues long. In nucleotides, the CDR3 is TGCAGTGCTAGAGATCCAAGCGGGGCTCGCGAGCAGTACTTC. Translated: CSARDPSGAREQYF.

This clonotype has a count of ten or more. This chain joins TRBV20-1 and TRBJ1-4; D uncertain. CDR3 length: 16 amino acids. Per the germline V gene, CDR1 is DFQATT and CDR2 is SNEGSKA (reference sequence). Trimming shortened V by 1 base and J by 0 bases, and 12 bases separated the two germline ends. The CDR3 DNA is TGCAGTGCTAGAGCTAAGGGAAGGCCAACTAATGAAAAACTGTTTTTT. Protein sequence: CSARAKGRPTNEKLFF.

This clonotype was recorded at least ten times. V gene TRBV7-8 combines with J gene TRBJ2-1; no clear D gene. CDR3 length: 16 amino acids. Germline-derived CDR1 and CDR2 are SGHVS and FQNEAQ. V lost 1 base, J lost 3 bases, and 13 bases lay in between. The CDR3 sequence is CASSLGRIPFYNEQFF. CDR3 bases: TGTGCCAGCAGCTTAGGCAGGATCCCCTTCTACAATGAGCAGTTCTTC. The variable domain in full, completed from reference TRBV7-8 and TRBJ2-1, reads GAGVSQSPRYKVAKRGQDVALRCDPISGHVSLFWYQQALGQGPEFLTYFQNEAQLDKSGLPSDRFFAERPEGSVSTLKIQRTQQEDSAVYLCASSLGRIPFYNEQFFGPGTRLTVL.

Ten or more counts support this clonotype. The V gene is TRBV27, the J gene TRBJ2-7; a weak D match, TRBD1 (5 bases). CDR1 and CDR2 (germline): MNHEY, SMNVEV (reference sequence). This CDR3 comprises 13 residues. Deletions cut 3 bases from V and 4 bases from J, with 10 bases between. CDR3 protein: CASSFLGAYEQYF. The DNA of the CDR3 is TGTGCCAGCAGTTTCTTAGGGGCTTACGAGCAGTACTTC.

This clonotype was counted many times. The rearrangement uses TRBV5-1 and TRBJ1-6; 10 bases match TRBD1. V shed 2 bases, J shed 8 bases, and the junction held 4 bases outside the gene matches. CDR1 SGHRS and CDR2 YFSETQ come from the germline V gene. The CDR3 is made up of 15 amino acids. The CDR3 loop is CASSLTGTGDSPLHF. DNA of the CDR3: TGCGCCAGCAGCTTAACCGGGACAGGGGATTCACCCCTCCACTTT.

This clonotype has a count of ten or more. CDR3 bases: TGCAGTGCTAGCCAGACTAGCGGGGGGGCCGGTTCTGTTGCAGATACGCAGTATTTT. It translates to CSASQTSGGAGSVADTQYF. The V and J genes are TRBV20-1 and TRBJ2-3, with 14 positions matching TRBD2. Germline V gene lookup returns CDR1 DFQATT and CDR2 SNEGSKA (reference sequence). This CDR3 region has 19 residues. J lost 4 bases, V lost 3 bases, and 15 bases had no gene match.

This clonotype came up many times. The CDR3 DNA reads as TGTGCCAGCAGTGAAGCGCCCGCAACTAATGAAAAACTGTTTTTT. It is translated as CASSEAPATNEKLFF. The V call is TRBV6-1, the J call TRBJ1-4; D uncertain. Trimming took 0 bases from V and 0 from J, leaving 5 bases between them. The V gene's germline CDR1 is MNHNS and CDR2 SASEGT. CDR3 length equals 15 residues.

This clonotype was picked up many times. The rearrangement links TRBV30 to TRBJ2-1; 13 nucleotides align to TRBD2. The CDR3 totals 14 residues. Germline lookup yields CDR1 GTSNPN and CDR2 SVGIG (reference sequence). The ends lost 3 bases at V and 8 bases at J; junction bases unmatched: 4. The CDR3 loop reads CAWSRTSGGYEQFF. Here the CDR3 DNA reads TGTGCCTGGAGCCGGACTAGCGGGGGCTATGAGCAGTTCTTC.

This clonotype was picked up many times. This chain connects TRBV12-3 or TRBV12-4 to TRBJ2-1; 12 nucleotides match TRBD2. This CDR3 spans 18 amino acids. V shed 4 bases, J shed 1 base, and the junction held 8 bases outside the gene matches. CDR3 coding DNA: TGTGCCAGCAGTTACCTGACTAGCGGGGGAGGATCCTACAATGAGCAGTTCTTC. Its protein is CASSYLTSGGGSYNEQFF.

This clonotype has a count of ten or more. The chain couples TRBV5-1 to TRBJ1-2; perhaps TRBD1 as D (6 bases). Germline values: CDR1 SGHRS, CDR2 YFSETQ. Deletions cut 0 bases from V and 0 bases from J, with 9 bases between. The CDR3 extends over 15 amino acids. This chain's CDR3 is CASSLGTVANYGYTF. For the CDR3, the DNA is TGCGCCAGCAGCTTGGGGACAGTAGCTAACTATGGCTACACCTTC. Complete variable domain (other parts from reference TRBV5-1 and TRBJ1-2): KAGVTQTPRYLIKTRGQQVTLSCSPISGHRSVSWYQQTPGQGLQFLFEYFSETQRNKGNFPGRFSGRQFSNSRSEMNVSTLELGDSALYLCASSLGTVANYGYTFGSGTRLTVV.

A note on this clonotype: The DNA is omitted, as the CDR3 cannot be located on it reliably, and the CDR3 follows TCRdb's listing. Here the CDR3 reads CSASNDPGQGEQYFGPSGNQPQHF. This chain joins TRBV20-1 and TRBJ1-5; TRBD1 is taken as the D call from the table, unchecked against the DNA. The CDR3 totals 24 residues, both ends included. CDR1 and CDR2 from the germline V gene are DFQATT and SNEGSKA (reference sequence).

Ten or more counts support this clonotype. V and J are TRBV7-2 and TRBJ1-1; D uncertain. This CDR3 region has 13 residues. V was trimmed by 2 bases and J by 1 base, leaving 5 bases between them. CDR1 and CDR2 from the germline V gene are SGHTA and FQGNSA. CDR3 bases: TGTGCCAGCAGCTTAACAAGGAACACTGAAGCTTTCTTT. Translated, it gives CASSLTRNTEAFF.

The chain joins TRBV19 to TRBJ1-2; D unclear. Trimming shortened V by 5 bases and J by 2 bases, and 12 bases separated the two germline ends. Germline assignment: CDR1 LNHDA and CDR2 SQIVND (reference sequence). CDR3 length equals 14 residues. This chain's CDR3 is CASSLDTRNYGYTF. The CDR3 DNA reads TGTGCCAGTAGTCTTGACACTAGGAACTATGGCTACACCTTC.

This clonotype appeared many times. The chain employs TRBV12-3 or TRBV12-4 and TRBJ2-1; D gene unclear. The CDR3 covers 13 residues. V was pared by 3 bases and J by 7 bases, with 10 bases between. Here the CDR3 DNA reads TGTGCCAGCAGTTTGGGCAGACGGAATGAGCAGTTCTTC. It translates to CASSLGRRNEQFF.

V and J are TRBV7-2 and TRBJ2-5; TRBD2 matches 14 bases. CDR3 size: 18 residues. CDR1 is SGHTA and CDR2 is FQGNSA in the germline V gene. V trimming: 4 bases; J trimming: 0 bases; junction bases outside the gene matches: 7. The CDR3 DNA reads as TGTGCCAGCAGCTCGGGACTAGCGGGGGACGAGTACCAAGAGACCCAGTACTTC. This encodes CASSSGLAGDEYQETQYF.

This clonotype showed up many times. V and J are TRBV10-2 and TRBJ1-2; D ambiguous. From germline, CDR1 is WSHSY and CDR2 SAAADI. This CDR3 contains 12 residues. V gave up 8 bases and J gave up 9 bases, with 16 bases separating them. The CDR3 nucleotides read TGCGCCAGCTCCGAGGGCTCCTTGAGCTACACCTTC. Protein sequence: CASSEGSLSYTF.

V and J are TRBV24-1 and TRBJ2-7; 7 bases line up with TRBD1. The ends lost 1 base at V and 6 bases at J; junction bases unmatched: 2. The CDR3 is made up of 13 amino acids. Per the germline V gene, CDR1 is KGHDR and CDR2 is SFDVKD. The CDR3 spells CATSDLEGAEQYF. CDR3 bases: TGTGCCACCAGTGATTTAGAGGGGGCCGAGCAGTACTTC.